Below, 25 T cell receptor beta chains from the same sample are listed, as sequenced in a study of cytomegalovirus exposure and HLA in healthy donors. 13 Jbeta primers and 60 Vbeta primers were used for the PCR. Generated by immunoSEQ multiplex PCR, the TCRdb table keeps only in-frame clones and is missing some. The profile shows roughly 120,000 clones, 8.5% to 10% of them singletons. Sequencing used PBMCs. All receptors come from a young man in good health and CMV-seronegative.

The rearrangement uses TRBV6-5 and TRBJ1-4; D unclear. Germline loops: CDR1 MNHEY, CDR2 SVGAGI. The CDR3 totals 15 residues. Trimming shortened V by 4 bases and J by 0 bases, and 9 bases separated the two germline ends. CDR3 region: CASSLAVTTNEKLFF. The CDR3 DNA reads as TGTGCCAGCAGTTTAGCCGTGACAACTAATGAAAAACTGTTTTTT.

This clone turned up a few times. V and J are TRBV5-1 and TRBJ1-6, with D unclear. Germline V CDR1 and CDR2: SGHRS, YFSETQ. The CDR3 contains 16 residues. Between the trimmed V and J ends, which lost 3 bases and 7 bases, there was a span of 17 bases. The CDR3 bases are TGCGCCAGCAGCTCCTCCCTGGACGGGATGAATTCACCCCTCCACTTT. It translates to CASSSSLDGMNSPLHF.

This clone was observed a few times. The V call is TRBV5-6, the J call TRBJ1-5; D is perhaps TRBD1 (5 bases). The CDR3 is made up of 15 amino acids. From germline, CDR1 is SGHDT and CDR2 YYEEEE. V was pared by 4 bases and J by 6 bases, with 17 bases between. In DNA, the CDR3 is TGTGCCAGCAGCGCGGGGGGGAATCCCGGTCAGCCCCAGCATTTT. Translation: CASSAGGNPGQPQHF.

This clone showed up just a few times. The CDR3 sequence: CASSPHGGRVTEAFF. The DNA for the CDR3 is TGTGCCAGCAGCCCCCACGGGGGGAGGGTTACTGAAGCTTTCTTT. The gene calls are TRBV7-8 and TRBJ1-1; a weak D match, TRBD1 (5 bases). Germline CDR1 and CDR2: SGHVS and FQNEAQ. The CDR3 runs 15 residues. Deletions cut 5 bases from V and 5 bases from J, with 18 bases between.

V usage is TRBV25-1 and J usage is TRBJ2-3, with a weak D call TRBD1 (5 bases). Trimming left V 1 base short and J 4 bases short, with 9 bases between. CDR1 is MGHDK, CDR2 SYGVNS, per germline. The CDR3 sequence is 14 residues long. CDR3 in amino acids: CASSEWQGPDTQYF. Written as DNA, the CDR3 is TGTGCCAGCAGTGAATGGCAGGGCCCAGATACGCAGTATTTT.

This chain joins TRBV27 and TRBJ1-6; 7 nucleotides match TRBD1. The CDR3 consists of 14 residues. The V and J ends lost 6 bases and 7 bases, in that order; junction bases with no gene match: 6. Germline CDR1 and CDR2: MNHEY and SMNVEV (reference sequence). CDR3 sequence (DNA): TGTGCCAGCAGCCCCAGGGGGACCAATTCACCCCTCCACTTT. Encoded protein: CASSPRGTNSPLHF.

The chain recombines TRBV5-6 with TRBJ1-5, with a weak D call TRBD1 (6 bases). Trimming removed 2 bases at V and 1 base at J, with 13 bases between. Per the germline V gene, CDR1 is SGHDT and CDR2 is YYEEEE. CDR3 size: 16 residues. CDR3 DNA: TGTGCCAGCAGCTTCCGGGGGGCCTGGAGCAATCAGCCCCAGCATTTT. It encodes CASSFRGAWSNQPQHF.

This clone came up a few times. This chain joins TRBV7-9 and TRBJ1-1; D unresolved. The germline gives CDR1 SEHNR, CDR2 FQNEAQ (reference sequence). The ends were cut back, 3 bases at V and 1 base at J, with 6 bases in the middle. The CDR3 is made up of 13 amino acids. The chain's CDR3 is CASSFGGNTEAFF. CDR3 sequence (DNA): TGTGCCAGCAGCTTTGGCGGGAACACTGAAGCTTTCTTT.

The chain couples TRBV5-6 to TRBJ1-6, with D possibly being TRBD1 (6 bases). Germline loops: CDR1 SGHDT, CDR2 YYEEEE. The CDR3 runs to 12 residues. Deletions cut 5 bases from V and 10 bases from J, with 10 bases between. CDR3 residues: CASRRGISPLHF. CDR3 nucleotide sequence: TGTGCCAGCAGGAGGGGGATCTCACCCCTCCACTTT.

This rearrangement joins TRBV5-5 to TRBJ2-1, with 10 bases lining up with TRBD1. The CDR3 spans 15 residues. Germline CDR1 and CDR2: SGHKS and YYEKEE (reference sequence). Unmatched junction bases numbered 7, after V lost 4 bases and J lost 6 bases. The DNA of the CDR3 is TGTGCCAGCAGCCCAGGACAGGGGGTTTTCAATGAGCAGTTCTTC. Translating gives CASSPGQGVFNEQFF.

The chain joins TRBV19 to TRBJ2-7, with 16 bases identical to TRBD2. V was pared by 8 bases and J by 3 bases, with 4 bases of the junction left unmatched. Per germline, CDR1 LNHDA and CDR2 SQIVND (reference sequence). This CDR3 is built from 15 residues. The CDR3 spells CASSGTSGGDYEQYF. The CDR3 region has the DNA TGTGCCAGTTCCGGGACTAGCGGGGGGGACTACGAGCAGTACTTC.

The rearrangement uses TRBV7-9 and TRBJ2-2, with 8 bases that match TRBD2. CDR3 size: 16 residues. V lost 3 bases, J lost 6 bases, and 9 bases stayed unmatched. Germline CDR1 is SEHNR and CDR2 is FQNEAQ (reference sequence). CDR3 in DNA: TGTGCCAGCAGCTTCGTCGCGGGAGGAGGTCCCGGGGAGCTGTTTTTT. It encodes CASSFVAGGGPGELFF.

There are a few counts of this clone. The chain joins TRBV7-9 to TRBJ1-4, with D possibly TRBD1 on 5 matching bases. V lost 1 base, J lost 0 bases, and 12 bases lay in between. This CDR3 has 17 amino acids. CDR1 is SEHNR, CDR2 FQNEAQ, per germline (reference sequence). The CDR3 sequence is CASSLETGFATNEKLFF. CDR3 coding DNA: TGTGCCAGCAGCTTAGAAACAGGTTTTGCAACTAATGAAAAACTGTTTTTT.

The V and J genes are TRBV23-1 and TRBJ1-6, with D perhaps TRBD1 (5 bases). TRBV23-1 is reported as an ORF; its role is uncertain. Trimming removed 3 bases at V and 0 bases at J, with 9 bases between. CDR3 size: 16 residues. The CDR3 sequence is CASSHTGGSYNSPLHF. The CDR3 DNA reads TGCGCCAGCAGTCACACCGGGGGCTCCTATAATTCACCCCTCCACTTT.

This clone was observed a few times. This rearrangement joins TRBV13 to TRBJ2-3; D is undetermined. V lost 4 bases and J 3 bases, leaving 14 bases between the germline ends. CDR3 length: 15 residues. The V gene's germline CDR1 is PRHDT and CDR2 FYEKMQ (reference sequence). CDR3 in amino acids: CASSSARHRTDTQYF. The CDR3 nucleotides read TGTGCCAGCAGCTCGGCGAGACACCGGACAGATACGCAGTATTTT. Full variable domain (missing parts from reference TRBV13 and TRBJ2-3): AAGVIQSPRHLIKEKRETATLKCYPIPRHDTVYWYQQGPGQDPQFLISFYEKMQSDKGSIPDRFSAQQFSDYHSELNMSSLELGDSALYFCASSSARHRTDTQYFGPGTRLTVL.

This clone was seen more than once but under ten times. This chain connects TRBV4-1 to TRBJ1-5; D is possibly TRBD1 (5 bases). With 4 bases removed from V and 3 bases from J, the gap between germline ends came to 16 bases. This CDR3 has 16 amino acids. Per the germline V gene, CDR1 is MGHRA and CDR2 is YSYEKL. The CDR3 here is CASSLLGGGFNQPQHF. The DNA of the CDR3 is TGCGCCAGCAGCCTCCTCGGGGGGGGATTCAATCAGCCCCAGCATTTT.

This clone was observed a handful of times. The gene calls are TRBV29-1 and TRBJ2-4; 8 bases match TRBD2. The V gene end was trimmed by 7 bases and the J gene end by 0 bases; junction bases not matched to a gene: 8. CDR3 length: 15 amino acids. Germline V gives CDR1 SQVTM, CDR2 ANQGSEA. The CDR3: CSATTSGIAKNIQYF. The CDR3 region has the DNA TGCAGCGCTACCACTAGCGGAATAGCCAAAAACATTCAGTACTTC.

The rearrangement joins TRBV12-5 to TRBJ1-1; 8 positions agree with TRBD1. Germline V CDR1 and CDR2: LGHNT, FRNRAP. V was pared by 2 bases and J by 1 base, with 3 bases of the junction left unmatched. This CDR3 comprises 15 residues. Here the CDR3 DNA reads TGTGCTAGTGGTTTGCCGGGACAGGAGAACACTGAAGCTTTCTTT. Amino acids: CASGLPGQENTEAFF.

The table lists this clone with a few counts. CDR3: CASSLRLGANTEAFF. CDR3 bases: TGCGCCAGCAGCTTGAGGCTGGGGGCGAACACTGAAGCTTTCTTT. V usage is TRBV5-1 and J usage is TRBJ1-1; D may be TRBD1 (6 bases). This CDR3 is built from 15 residues. In germline, CDR1 is SGHRS, CDR2 YFSETQ. V lost 1 base to trimming and J lost 1 base, with 11 bases between them.

This sequence joins TRBV6-4 and TRBJ2-2; tentative D call: TRBD2 (6 bases). The length of the CDR3 is 13 residues. V was clipped by 8 bases and J by 0 bases, with 7 bases between them. In germline, CDR1 is MRHNA, CDR2 SNTAGT. The CDR3 region is CASGGTNTGELFF. CDR3 in DNA: TGTGCCAGCGGGGGGACGAACACCGGGGAGCTGTTTTTT.

The chain combines TRBV4-1 with TRBJ1-5; D gene unclear. CDR3 size: 17 residues. Germline-derived CDR1 and CDR2 are MGHRA and YSYEKL. The V end lost 3 bases, the J end lost 0 bases, and 15 bases lay between the germline ends. CDR3 sequence (DNA): TGCGCCAGCAGCCACGATCCCGAGACACCTAGCAATCAGCCCCAGCATTTT. Its translation is CASSHDPETPSNQPQHF.

The table lists this clone with a few counts. The rearrangement uses TRBV19 and TRBJ1-5; D might be TRBD1 (5 bases). The ends were cut back, 3 bases at V and 5 bases at J, with 20 bases in the middle. The CDR3 is 17 residues long. Per the germline V gene, CDR1 is LNHDA and CDR2 is SQIVND (reference sequence). CDR3 sequence reads: CASSMSTTGGRDQPQHF. CDR3 coding DNA: TGTGCCAGTAGTATGTCTACCACAGGTGGAAGGGATCAGCCCCAGCATTTT.

The CDR3 DNA is TGTGCCACCAGCCCTGACAGGTGGGACACAGATACGCAGTATTTT. As protein: CATSPDRWDTDTQYF. This sequence joins TRBV19 and TRBJ2-3; TRBD1 is a possible D gene (6 bases). Trimming shortened V by 10 bases and J by 2 bases, and 19 bases separated the two germline ends. The germline V gene has CDR1 LNHDA and CDR2 SQIVND (reference sequence). CDR3 length: 15 residues. Complete variable domain (other parts from reference TRBV19 and TRBJ2-3): DGGITQSPKYLFRKEGQNVTLSCEQNLNHDAMYWYRQDPGQGLRLIYYSQIVNDFQKGDIAEGYSVSREKKESFPLTVTSAQKNPTAFYLCATSPDRWDTDTQYFGPGTRLTVL.

The rearrangement links TRBV5-1 to TRBJ2-2; no definite D call. Germline V CDR1 and CDR2: SGHRS, YFSETQ. V was pared by 0 bases and J by 3 bases, with 12 bases between. The length of the CDR3 is 16 residues. The CDR3 region is CASSLDGYFYTGELFF. CDR3 DNA: TGCGCCAGCAGCTTGGACGGGTACTTCTACACCGGGGAGCTGTTTTTT. Using reference TRBV5-1 and TRBJ2-2 for the parts outside the CDR3, the full variable domain is KAGVTQTPRYLIKTRGQQVTLSCSPISGHRSVSWYQQTPGQGLQFLFEYFSETQRNKGNFPGRFSGRQFSNSRSEMNVSTLELGDSALYLCASSLDGYFYTGELFFGEGSRLTVL.

V usage is TRBV11-3 and J usage is TRBJ2-1; D may be TRBD2 (5 bases). The germline V gene encodes CDR1 SGHNT and CDR2 YENEEA. This CDR3 comprises 14 residues. The V and J ends lost 5 bases and 4 bases respectively, with 12 bases between them. The CDR3 sequence: CASSPGGSYNEQFF. For the CDR3, the DNA is TGTGCCAGCAGCCCAGGAGGAAGTTACAATGAGCAGTTCTTC. The full variable domain, completed using reference TRBV11-3 and TRBJ2-1, is EAGVVQSPRYKIIEKKQPVAFWCNPISGHNTLYWYLQNLGQGPELLIRYENEEAVDDSQLPKDRFSAERLKGVDSTLKIQPAELGDSAVYLCASSPGGSYNEQFFGPGTRLTVL.